This TCR beta chain was identified in a study of shared clonotypes between healthy human individuals. The CDR3 loop spans 16 amino acids. V lost 3 bases to trimming and J lost 2 bases; unmatched junction nucleotides: 8. CDR1 and CDR2 from the germline V gene are SGHRS and YFSETQ. The table came from immunoSEQ multiplex PCR; TCRdb's copy has only in-frame clones and leaves some out. The sample holds 1.6 million or so clones, approximately 97% seen once. Sequencing was done on a sample of naive CD4+ T cells sorted from blood. The subset: CD45RA+ positively selected. V is TRBV5-1 and J is TRBJ2-7; the match to TRBD2 covers 10 bases. This sequence was found in a man aged 25 to 45 in good health. CDR3 protein: CASSSGLAFYAYEQYF. Here the CDR3 DNA reads TGCGCCAGCAGCTCGGGACTAGCGTTTTATGCCTACGAGCAGTACTTC.